A single sample is the source of the 30 T cell receptor beta chains below, sequenced in a study of blood T cell repertoires in COVID-19. Assay used: immunoSEQ multiplex PCR; TCRdb lists only in-frame clones, some missing. The repertoire holds roughly 300,000 clones, with about nine tenths as singletons. The sequenced sample consisted of PBMCs or T cells enriched from blood (not recorded which). These receptors all come from a woman in her thirties or forties with acute COVID-19.

The gene calls are TRBV5-6 and TRBJ2-7, with a tentative D call TRBD1 (5 bases). The CDR3 totals 14 residues. Germline V lookup: CDR1 SGHDT, CDR2 YYEEEE. V dropped 2 bases and J dropped 0 bases, with 9 bases sitting between them. CDR3 sequence: CASSFGQNSYEQYF. The CDR3 DNA sequence: TGTGCCAGCAGCTTCGGACAAAACTCCTACGAGCAGTACTTC. Supplemented by reference TRBV5-6 and TRBJ2-7, the full variable domain reads DAGVTQSPTHLIKTRGQQVTLRCSPKSGHDTVSWYQQALGQGPQFIFQYYEEEERQRGNFPDRFSGHQFPNYSSELNVNALLLGDSALYLCASSFGQNSYEQYFGPGTRLTVT.

V and J are TRBV9 and TRBJ2-3; 13 bases agree with TRBD2. The CDR3 is 20 residues long. Germline assignment: CDR1 SGDLS and CDR2 YYNGEE. V was clipped by 4 bases and J by 5 bases; unmatched bases: 19. CDR3 coding DNA: TGTGCCAGCAGCTCGCGATTAAGACTAGCGGGAGGTTTCGGTATAGATACGCAGTATTTT. Translation: CASSSRLRLAGGFGIDTQYF.

This clone was seen only once. CDR3 sequence (DNA): TGTGCCAGCAGCTCTGGACAGCTCTCTGGAAACACCATATATTTT. Residues: CASSSGQLSGNTIYF. The J gene is TRBJ1-3, the V gene TRBV6-5, with a possible D match to TRBD1 (6 bases). The CDR3 spans 15 residues. Looked up from germline, CDR1 is MNHEY and CDR2 is SVGAGI. V lost 6 bases and J 0 bases, leaving 12 bases between the germline ends.

The chain combines TRBV3-1 (or the pseudogene TRBV3-2) with TRBJ2-7, with TRBD2 matching 9 bases. Germline V gene lookup returns CDR1 LGHDT and CDR2 YNNKEL (reference sequence). The J segment lost 1 base and the V segment lost 6 bases, leaving 4 bases of the junction unmatched. This CDR3 comprises 14 residues. CDR3 sequence: CASSHSGRSYEQYF. The DNA of the CDR3 is TGTGCCAGCAGTCATAGCGGGAGATCCTACGAGCAGTACTTC.

The chain combines TRBV5-4 with TRBJ2-5, with a tentative D call TRBD2 (7 bases). The V gene lost 4 bases and the J gene lost 2 bases, with 21 bases spanning the gap. In germline, CDR1 is SGHNT, CDR2 YYREEE (reference sequence). The CDR3 sequence is 17 residues long. CDR3 residues: CASSTGGQANIQETQYF. The CDR3 bases are TGTGCCAGCAGCACCGGGGGGCAGGCGAACATTCAAGAGACCCAGTACTTC.

The CDR3 protein is CASSVGDTDTQYF. Written as DNA, the CDR3 is TGTGCCAGCAGCGTCGGAGACACAGATACGCAGTATTTT. The chain has TRBV9 and TRBJ2-3; D is undetermined. Per the germline V gene, CDR1 is SGDLS and CDR2 is YYNGEE. This CDR3 comprises 13 residues. The V and J ends lost 2 bases and 2 bases respectively, with 6 bases between them.

The chain joins TRBV25-1 to TRBJ2-7, with D possibly being TRBD1 (6 bases). This CDR3 is 15 amino acids long. With 3 bases removed from V and 4 bases from J, the gap between germline ends came to 16 bases. Germline V lookup: CDR1 MGHDK, CDR2 SYGVNS. The CDR3 DNA follows: TGTGCCAGCAGTGAGGGTGGACAGTTTATGTACGAGCAGTACTTC. This sequence encodes CASSEGGQFMYEQYF.

CDR3 sequence: CASSARDSGNTIYF. Written as DNA, the CDR3 is TGTGCCAGCAGCGCAAGAGACTCTGGAAACACCATATATTTT. The chain joins TRBV3-1 (or the pseudogene TRBV3-2) to TRBJ1-3; D is uncertain. The CDR3 contains 14 residues. CDR1 and CDR2 from the germline V gene are LGHDT and YNNKEL (reference sequence). Between the trimmed V and J ends, which lost 5 bases and 0 bases, there was a span of 8 bases.

The CDR3 protein is CASSLIASGLAGTGELFF. The CDR3, as DNA: TGTGCCAGCAGCTTAATTGCCTCGGGACTAGCGGGCACCGGGGAGCTGTTTTTT. V and J are TRBV11-2 and TRBJ2-2; the match to TRBD2 covers 12 bases. This CDR3 has 18 residues. The germline V gene has CDR1 SGHAT and CDR2 FQNNGV. Trimming took 2 bases from V and 4 from J; bases not matched to a gene: 8.

The chain uses TRBV11-2 and TRBJ2-7; 8 bases fit TRBD1. The germline V gene has CDR1 SGHAT and CDR2 FQNNGV. V lost 8 bases and J lost 2; bases outside the gene matches: 8. The CDR3 consists of 14 residues. The CDR3: CASGQGATTYEQYF. Here the CDR3 DNA reads TGTGCCAGCGGCCAGGGGGCCACAACCTACGAGCAGTACTTC.

V gene TRBV11-2 combines with J gene TRBJ1-3, with D perhaps matching TRBD1 (6 bases). Per the germline V gene, CDR1 is SGHAT and CDR2 is FQNNGV. V lost 3 bases, J lost 4 bases, and 10 bases lay in between. The CDR3 totals 14 residues. CDR3 DNA sequence: TGTGCCAGCAGCTTCCAGGGGTGGGGAAACACCATATATTTT. The encoded protein is CASSFQGWGNTIYF.

This chain's CDR3 is CASSLGLAGVEQYF. In DNA form, the CDR3 reads TGTGCCAGCTCACTCGGACTAGCGGGAGTGGAGCAGTACTTC. The rearrangement links TRBV18 to TRBJ2-7, with 13 bases fitting TRBD2. This CDR3 region has 14 residues. V was pared by 4 bases and J by 7 bases, with 4 bases of the junction left unmatched. Germline-derived CDR1 and CDR2 are KGHSH and LQKENI.

This chain links TRBV5-4 with TRBJ2-7; D gene ambiguous. This CDR3 comprises 12 residues. Looked up from germline, CDR1 is SGHNT and CDR2 is YYREEE (reference sequence). With 0 bases removed from V and 5 bases from J, the gap between germline ends came to 6 bases. The CDR3: CASSLAFDEQYF. The CDR3 DNA is TGTGCCAGCAGCTTGGCGTTCGACGAGCAGTACTTC.

V gene TRBV19 combines with J gene TRBJ1-4; a weak D match, TRBD1 (5 bases). The CDR3 runs 15 residues. CDR1 is LNHDA, CDR2 SQIVND, per germline (reference sequence). V was trimmed by 8 bases and J by 0 bases, leaving 13 bases between them. The DNA of the CDR3 is TGTGCCAGTCGCAGGGCCCGAGCAACTAATGAAAAACTGTTTTTT. It is translated as CASRRARATNEKLFF.

This clone was recorded once. The chain is built from TRBV7-8 and TRBJ2-7, with 8 positions matching TRBD2. J was trimmed by 3 bases and V by 0 bases; bases with no gene match: 7. The CDR3 length is 16 residues. CDR1 and CDR2 (germline): SGHVS, FQNEAQ. CDR3 amino acids: CASSLAHGRGYYEQYF. The DNA of the CDR3 is TGTGCCAGCAGCTTAGCCCACGGGAGGGGATACTACGAGCAGTACTTC.

The chain couples TRBV29-1 to TRBJ2-2, with a weak D call TRBD1 (6 bases). Germline V CDR1 and CDR2: SQVTM, ANQGSEA. V was shortened by 4 bases and J by 3 bases, with 9 bases between the two germline ends. The CDR3 sequence is 13 residues long. CDR3: CSVARTDTGELFF. Written as DNA, the CDR3 is TGCAGCGTTGCTAGGACAGACACCGGGGAGCTGTTTTTT.

The V gene is TRBV4-1, the J gene TRBJ1-1; D may be TRBD1 (5 bases). CDR1 and CDR2 (germline): MGHRA, YSYEKL. V lost 6 bases, J lost 1 base, and 12 bases lay in between. This CDR3 is built from 14 residues. The CDR3 protein is CASSHVGQNTEAFF. In nucleotides, the CDR3 is TGCGCCAGCAGTCACGTAGGACAGAACACTGAAGCTTTCTTT.

The J gene is TRBJ2-4, the V gene TRBV3-1 (or the pseudogene TRBV3-2), with 11 bases aligning to TRBD2. V lost 5 bases to trimming and J lost 2 bases; unmatched junction nucleotides: 5. The germline V gene encodes CDR1 LGHDT and CDR2 YNNKEL (reference sequence). The length of the CDR3 is 16 residues. In nucleotides, the CDR3 is TGTGCCAGCAGCAGTAGCGGGGGGGCTACCAAAAACATTCAGTACTTC. Its translation is CASSSSGGATKNIQYF.

Regarding this clone: This sample includes further DNA sequences coding for the same CDR3. The V and J genes are TRBV18 and TRBJ1-1; no reliable D call. V lost 3 bases and J 6 bases, leaving 11 bases between the germline ends. The CDR3 has 13 residues. The germline V gene has CDR1 KGHSH and CDR2 LQKENI. The CDR3 DNA reads as TGTGCCAGCTCACCCCCCGGTGGAGCTGAAGCTTTCTTT. Its translation is CASSPPGGAEAFF.

Only one count was recorded for this clone. The V and J genes are TRBV6-1 and TRBJ1-1; 11 nucleotides align to TRBD1. The trim removed 3 bases at V and 5 bases at J, leaving 8 bases unmatched. Germline V CDR1 and CDR2: MNHNS, SASEGT. The length of the CDR3 is 16 residues. CDR3 sequence (DNA): TGTGCCAGCAGTGACGCATTGGGGACAGGGGGTACTGAAGCTTTCTTT. As protein: CASSDALGTGGTEAFF.

The chain carries TRBV5-6 and TRBJ1-3, with D perhaps TRBD1 (6 bases). CDR3 length equals 14 residues. V lost 2 bases and J lost 4, with 10 bases in between. Germline lookup yields CDR1 SGHDT and CDR2 YYEEEE. The CDR3 sequence: CASSLTGLGNTIYF. The CDR3 DNA reads as TGTGCCAGCAGCTTAACAGGGTTGGGAAACACCATATATTTT.

As for this clone: A read error is likely, as this CDR3 ends without the conserved phenylalanine or tryptophan. The DNA is omitted, as the CDR3 cannot be located on it reliably, and the CDR3 follows TCRdb's listing. The CDR3 sequence: CASSLKNYEQYFG. The chain recombines TRBV5-6 with TRBJ2-7; TRBD2 is taken as the D call from the table, unchecked against the DNA. Germline V gives CDR1 SGHDT, CDR2 YYEEEE. The CDR3 sequence runs 13 residues, both termini included.

The rearrangement uses TRBV9 and TRBJ2-5; D remains ambiguous. The V and J ends lost 0 bases and 4 bases respectively, with 13 bases between them. The CDR3 runs 15 residues. CDR1 is SGDLS, CDR2 YYNGEE, per germline. In DNA, the CDR3 is TGTGCCAGCAGCGTAGCTGATGGAGTGGGAGAGACCCAGTACTTC. This sequence encodes CASSVADGVGETQYF.

J is TRBJ1-5 and V is TRBV5-8; 7 bases are shared with TRBD1. The CDR3 totals 15 residues. V lost 2 bases, J lost 5 bases, and 7 bases stayed unmatched. Germline V CDR1 and CDR2: SGHTS, YDEGEE. The CDR3 DNA is TGTGCCAGCAGCTTTGGGACAGTCACCCATCAGCCCCAGCATTTT. It is translated as CASSFGTVTHQPQHF.

The V gene is TRBV6-5, the J gene TRBJ1-2, with 9 bases lining up with TRBD1. In germline, CDR1 is MNHEY, CDR2 SVGAGI. Losses at the gene ends were 5 bases for V and 3 bases for J; bases not matched to a gene: 7. This CDR3 has 15 amino acids. The CDR3 sequence: CASSITGGGYYGYTF. The CDR3 DNA is TGTGCCAGCAGTATCACAGGGGGCGGATACTATGGCTACACCTTC.

The chain employs TRBV28 and TRBJ1-2, with TRBD1 matching 7 bases. V shed 6 bases, J shed 4 bases, and the junction held 8 bases outside the gene matches. The CDR3 length is 14 residues. Per the germline V gene, CDR1 is MDHEN and CDR2 is SYDVKM. The CDR3 sequence is CASSFITGVYGYTF. The CDR3 DNA reads as TGTGCCAGCAGCTTCATTACAGGGGTCTATGGCTACACCTTC.

This clone was seen a single time. V usage is TRBV7-3 and J usage is TRBJ1-1; D not resolved. Germline CDR1 SGHTA, CDR2 FQGTGA. The CDR3 totals 13 residues. V lost 8 bases and J 1 base, leaving 11 bases between the germline ends. In DNA, the CDR3 is TGTGCCAGCGGAGACGGATCGAACACTGAAGCTTTCTTT. Its protein is CASGDGSNTEAFF.

V usage is TRBV7-2 and J usage is TRBJ2-1; 8 nucleotides align to TRBD2. Germline CDR1 and CDR2: SGHTA and FQGNSA. Trimming at V came to 2 bases and at J to 0 bases, leaving 6 bases not matched to a gene. This CDR3 contains 17 residues. Here the CDR3 reads CASSLRGGRTSYNEQFF. The CDR3 nucleotides are TGTGCCAGCAGCTTACGCGGCGGGAGGACCTCCTACAATGAGCAGTTCTTC.

This clone was observed a handful of times. This chain links TRBV5-8 with TRBJ1-3, with D maybe TRBD1 (6 bases). Trimming stripped 2 bases from V and 8 bases from J, with 8 bases between. The CDR3 is made up of 12 amino acids. Per the germline V gene, CDR1 is SGHTS and CDR2 is YDEGEE. The CDR3, as DNA: TGTGCCAGCAGCTTCAGGGGATACACCATATATTTT. Translated: CASSFRGYTIYF.

The V gene is TRBV9, the J gene TRBJ2-1; 11 positions match TRBD2. V lost 0 bases to trimming and J lost 4 bases; unmatched junction nucleotides: 9. This CDR3 has 18 residues. Per germline, CDR1 SGDLS and CDR2 YYNGEE. CDR3 bases: TGTGCCAGCAGCGTAGCTAAGGTGACTAGCGGGAAATACAATGAGCAGTTCTTC. This codes for CASSVAKVTSGKYNEQFF.